One and the same sample provided the 3 T cell receptor beta chains below, sequenced in a study of T cell responses to AZD1222 COVID-19 vaccine. Data came from immunoSEQ multiplex PCR; TCRdb stores just in-frame clones and leaves some out. The sample contains roughly 86,000 clones, less than 85% of which appear only once. The sample in question was peripheral blood, obtained 28 days after the second AZD1222 dose. The receptors were sampled from an adult who received the AZD1222 COVID-19 vaccine.

The V call is TRBV27, the J call TRBJ2-3, with TRBD2 matching over 10 bases. Germline CDR1 and CDR2: MNHEY and SMNVEV (reference sequence). J was trimmed by 4 bases and V by 3 bases; bases with no gene match: 4. The CDR3 runs to 15 residues. The CDR3 bases are TGTGCCAGCAGTTTGGCTAGCGGGAGTGCAGATACGCAGTATTTT. It is translated as CASSLASGSADTQYF.

This chain links TRBV6-2 or TRBV6-3 with TRBJ2-4; 7 bases are a match to TRBD2. The V gene end was trimmed by 2 bases and the J gene end by 6 bases; junction bases not matched to a gene: 7. The germline CDR1 and CDR2 sequences are MNHEY and SVGEGT. The CDR3 totals 15 residues. Here the CDR3 reads CASSYGGRVRNIQYF. For the CDR3, the DNA is TGTGCCAGCAGTTACGGCGGGAGAGTTAGAAACATTCAGTACTTC.

The rearrangement uses TRBV6-2 or TRBV6-3 and TRBJ1-4; the match to TRBD1 covers 7 bases. Germline trimming cut 3 bases from V and 11 bases from J; bases unmatched to any gene: 6. This CDR3 spans 13 amino acids. Germline lookup yields CDR1 MNHEY and CDR2 SVGEGT. CDR3 sequence (DNA): TGTGCCAGCAGTTATTGGGACAGCGCGAAACTGTTTTTT. Translated: CASSYWDSAKLFF.